This record looks at one T cell receptor (beta chain) sequence and its context. These data originate in a study of OX40 agonist ivuxolimab in advanced cancers. CDR1 is SEHNR and CDR2 is FQNEAQ in the germline V gene (reference sequence). Trimming removed 5 bases from V and 5 bases from J; junction bases left unmatched: 12. This CDR3 is 16 amino acids long. The table came from immunoSEQ multiplex PCR; TCRdb's copy has only in-frame clones and leaves some out. The data contain 80,000 or so clones, about 92% of them singletons. Sample: CD4+ or CD8+ T cells sorted from blood, taken in a trial of the OX40 agonist ivuxolimab. This chain uses TRBV7-9 with TRBJ2-7; 10 positions agree with TRBD1. The receptor was isolated from an adult with an advanced solid tumor such as melanoma, head and neck, liver or kidney cancer. The CDR3 loop reads CASSLLAGTGANEQYF. DNA for the CDR3: TGTGCCAGCAGCCTCTTAGCCGGGACAGGGGCCAACGAGCAGTACTTC.